Each of the 28 T cell receptor beta chains below was sequenced from the same sample in a study of graft-versus-host responses after intestinal transplantation. The antigens for these receptors are not known. Repertoires were generated with immunoSEQ multiplex PCR, while TCRdb's copy carries only in-frame clones and drops some. The table has 110,000 to 150,000 clones, about 93% seen once; the top ten hold around 0.19%. The sequenced sample was unstimulated CD4+ T cells sorted from spleen or lymph node cells, obtained before intestinal transplant. The receptors shown here come from a human donor who received an intestinal transplant.

The genes are TRBV6-5 and TRBJ2-1, with no clear D. This CDR3 spans 14 amino acids. Germline CDR1 reads MNHEY; CDR2 reads SVGAGI. The V and J ends lost 0 bases and 8 bases respectively, with 11 bases between them. CDR3: CASSYSPNYHEQFF. The CDR3 DNA is TGTGCCAGCAGTTACTCCCCTAATTACCATGAGCAGTTCTTC.

The gene calls are TRBV5-1 and TRBJ1-1, with 9 bases that match TRBD1. The trim removed 3 bases at V and 0 bases at J, leaving 12 bases unmatched. The CDR3 contains 18 residues. Germline loops: CDR1 SGHRS, CDR2 YFSETQ. The CDR3 nucleotides read TGCGCCAGCAGCTCATTGACAGGGGGTAAAAAGATGAACACTGAAGCTTTCTTT. It codes for CASSSLTGGKKMNTEAFF.

The rearrangement links TRBV14 to TRBJ2-5; a weak D match, TRBD2 (6 bases). CDR1 and CDR2 (germline): SGHDN, FVKESK. Deletions cut 4 bases from V and 7 bases from J, with 16 bases between. The CDR3 has 14 amino acids. DNA for the CDR3: TGTGCCAGCAGCCGAATCCGGGGGTCCGGGACCCAGTACTTC. Residues: CASSRIRGSGTQYF.

The chain recombines TRBV7-2 with TRBJ2-1; maybe TRBD2 (5 bases). The V gene lost 3 bases and the J gene lost 0 bases, with 9 bases spanning the gap. The CDR3 covers 15 residues. Germline CDR1 SGHTA, CDR2 FQGNSA. The CDR3 loop reads CASSLSGHSYNEQFF. The CDR3 bases are TGTGCCAGCAGCTTGAGCGGCCACTCCTACAATGAGCAGTTCTTC.

This chain uses TRBV14 with TRBJ2-7; D unresolved. V dropped 1 base and J dropped 4 bases, with 2 bases sitting between them. Germline values: CDR1 SGHDN, CDR2 FVKESK. The CDR3 extends over 11 amino acids. CDR3 amino acids: CASSQVYEQYF. The CDR3 DNA follows: TGTGCCAGCAGCCAAGTGTACGAGCAGTACTTC.

The V gene is TRBV10-3, the J gene TRBJ1-2; 9 bases align to TRBD1. The junction had 8 bases not matched to a gene; V was cut back by 2 bases and J by 7 bases. This CDR3 region has 15 residues. Germline V CDR1 and CDR2: ENHRY, SYGVKD. The CDR3 bases are TGTGCCATCAGTGAGGCGGGACAGGGCGGGGGTGGCTACACCTTC. Encoded protein: CAISEAGQGGGGYTF.

V is TRBV6-1 and J is TRBJ2-5; D not certain. In germline, CDR1 is MNHNS, CDR2 SASEGT. The CDR3 is 11 residues long. The V end lost 6 bases, the J end lost 1 base, and 3 bases lay between the germline ends. CDR3 coding DNA: TGTGCCAGCAGCCTCCAAGAGACCCAGTACTTC. This gives the protein CASSLQETQYF.

This chain connects TRBV19 to TRBJ1-1, with 7 bases lining up with TRBD1. With 3 bases clipped from V and 1 base from J, the junction kept 5 bases outside the gene matches. Germline-derived CDR1 and CDR2 are LNHDA and SQIVND (reference sequence). The CDR3 has 15 residues. The CDR3 sequence is CASSIQGVQNTEAFF. CDR3 nucleotide sequence: TGTGCCAGTAGTATCCAGGGGGTTCAGAACACTGAAGCTTTCTTT.

This sequence joins TRBV25-1 and TRBJ2-3; D possibly corresponds to TRBD2 (6 bases). V dropped 4 bases and J dropped 2 bases, with 13 bases sitting between them. The germline V gene encodes CDR1 MGHDK and CDR2 SYGVNS. CDR3 length: 15 amino acids. The CDR3: CASSVVWDFTDTQYF. The CDR3 DNA is TGTGCCAGCAGTGTAGTTTGGGACTTCACAGATACGCAGTATTTT.

This chain links TRBV4-3 with TRBJ2-1; D not resolved. The CDR3 extends over 18 amino acids. Germline V gene lookup returns CDR1 LGHNA and CDR2 YSLEER. V lost 0 bases, J lost 2 bases, and 17 bases lay in between. CDR3 loop: CASSQDSFERSPYNEQFF. In DNA, the CDR3 is TGCGCCAGCAGCCAAGATTCCTTTGAGAGGTCACCCTACAATGAGCAGTTCTTC.

The gene calls are TRBV6-5 and TRBJ1-1; weak D call: TRBD1 (6 bases). CDR1 MNHEY and CDR2 SVGAGI come from the germline V gene. V lost 5 bases, J lost 4 bases, and 8 bases lay in between. CDR3 length: 12 residues. DNA for the CDR3: TGTGCCAGCAGTCGAGGGGGCACTGAAGCTTTCTTT. It codes for CASSRGGTEAFF.

The CDR3 DNA sequence: TGTGCCAGCTCACCAAGGAGCCAGAACACTGAAGCTTTCTTT. The encoded protein is CASSPRSQNTEAFF. The rearrangement links TRBV18 to TRBJ1-1; D gene uncertain. Deletions cut 2 bases from V and 1 base from J, with 8 bases between. CDR3 length equals 14 residues. From germline, CDR1 is KGHSH and CDR2 LQKENI.

There are a few counts of this clone. The chain joins TRBV18 to TRBJ2-7, with 9 positions matching TRBD2. J was trimmed by 2 bases and V by 6 bases; bases with no gene match: 5. The CDR3 extends over 14 amino acids. Germline V gene sequence: CDR1 KGHSH, CDR2 LQKENI. The CDR3 bases are TGTGCCAGCTCCGGACTAGCGATCGCCTACGAGCAGTACTTC. The encoded protein is CASSGLAIAYEQYF.

The chain joins TRBV29-1 to TRBJ1-3; no clear D. The V gene's germline CDR1 is SQVTM and CDR2 ANQGSEA. Trimming pared 3 bases from V and 4 bases from J, leaving 10 bases between. The CDR3 has 13 residues. As DNA, the CDR3 is TGCAGCGTTGACCCCGCTGGAGGAAACACCATATATTTT. This translates into CSVDPAGGNTIYF.

The V gene is TRBV5-1, the J gene TRBJ1-1, with D perhaps TRBD1 (5 bases). The CDR3 is 13 residues long. In germline, CDR1 is SGHRS, CDR2 YFSETQ. The germline V and J ends were trimmed by 1 base and 4 bases, with 8 bases remaining between them. DNA of the CDR3: TGCGCCAGCAGCTTGATCAGGGCCACTGAAGCTTTCTTT. The encoded protein is CASSLIRATEAFF.

The V gene is TRBV29-1, the J gene TRBJ1-2; 8 bases line up with TRBD1. Germline CDR1 is SQVTM and CDR2 is ANQGSEA. This CDR3 region has 14 residues. V gave up 0 bases and J gave up 4 bases; unmatched junction bases: 4. The CDR3 is CSVEEAGGPYGYTF. Written as DNA, the CDR3 is TGCAGCGTTGAAGAGGCAGGGGGCCCCTATGGCTACACCTTC.

The chain has TRBV6-1 and TRBJ2-5, with D possibly TRBD1 on 6 matching bases. Looked up from germline, CDR1 is MNHNS and CDR2 is SASEGT. The CDR3 loop spans 14 amino acids. Trimming removed 7 bases from V and 0 bases from J, with 12 bases in between. CDR3 sequence reads: CASTTGFDQETQYF. DNA for the CDR3: TGTGCCAGCACGACAGGCTTTGACCAAGAGACCCAGTACTTC.

The chain uses TRBV7-9 and TRBJ1-1; 8 nucleotides agree with TRBD1. The germline gives CDR1 SEHNR, CDR2 FQNEAQ (reference sequence). V gave up 4 bases and J gave up 10 bases; unmatched junction bases: 8. This CDR3 comprises 13 residues. The CDR3 loop reads CASSSIRGQGAFF. The CDR3 DNA follows: TGTGCCAGCAGCTCGATCAGGGGGCAGGGAGCTTTCTTT.

Concerning this clone: Germline and junction disagree at one end, which may indicate a read error. V is TRBV7-8 and J is TRBJ1-3; D gene ambiguous. In germline, CDR1 is SGHVS, CDR2 FQNEAQ. The CDR3 is made up of 19 amino acids. CDR3 DNA: TGTGCCAGCAGCACCTTGACAAGTTCCGGAGTTTCCTCTGGAAACACCATACATTTT. This translates into CASSTLTSSGVSSGNTIHF.

The chain uses TRBV7-9 and TRBJ2-2; D is possibly TRBD1 or TRBD2 (5 bases each). Per germline, CDR1 SEHNR and CDR2 FQNEAQ (reference sequence). The CDR3 runs to 15 residues. The V gene lost 0 bases and the J gene lost 5 bases, with 10 bases spanning the gap. CDR3 protein: CASSLAGDGTGELFF. The CDR3 DNA sequence: TGTGCCAGCAGCTTAGCGGGGGACGGGACCGGGGAGCTGTTTTTT. The full variable domain, completed using reference TRBV7-9 and TRBJ2-2, is DTGVSQNPRHKITKRGQNVTFRCDPISEHNRLYWYRQTLGQGPEFLTYFQNEAQLEKSRLLSDRFSAERPKGSFSTLEIQRTEQGDSAMYLCASSLAGDGTGELFFGEGSRLTVL.

J is TRBJ2-7 and V is TRBV28; D ambiguous. Germline V CDR1 and CDR2: MDHEN, SYDVKM. Trimming took 4 bases from V and 3 from J, leaving 7 bases between them. This CDR3 has 12 residues. The CDR3 protein is CASSWAYYEQYF. As DNA, the CDR3 is TGTGCCAGCAGTTGGGCATACTACGAGCAGTACTTC.

The V call is TRBV28, the J call TRBJ2-7; D unclear. The CDR3 has 17 residues. CDR1 is MDHEN, CDR2 SYDVKM, per germline. The germline V and J ends were trimmed by 5 bases and 3 bases, with 23 bases remaining between them. DNA of the CDR3: TGTGCCAGCAGTCCTATAACACCCGGACGGCCCCTCTACGAGCAGTACTTC. It codes for CASSPITPGRPLYEQYF.

The chain carries TRBV2 and TRBJ1-2; 8 bases fit TRBD1. This CDR3 contains 14 residues. V was pared by 2 bases and J by 6 bases, with 5 bases of the junction left unmatched. Germline V gene sequence: CDR1 SNHLY, CDR2 FYNNEI. The CDR3 DNA sequence: TGTGCCAGCAGTGAAATCCGCAGGGGGCATGGCTACACCTTC. Amino acid sequence: CASSEIRRGHGYTF.

In DNA, the CDR3 is TGTGCCAGCTCAGGGACTGTAATAAGCCCGGTCTATGGCTACACCTTC. Amino acid sequence: CASSGTVISPVYGYTF. The rearrangement joins TRBV18 to TRBJ1-2; maybe TRBD1 (5 bases). The ends were cut back, 5 bases at V and 4 bases at J, with 20 bases in the middle. In germline, CDR1 is KGHSH, CDR2 LQKENI. The CDR3 runs 16 residues.

This chain joins TRBV6-1 and TRBJ1-1, with no clear D. The CDR3 runs 11 residues. The germline V gene encodes CDR1 MNHNS and CDR2 SASEGT. V lost 6 bases, J lost 7 bases, and 9 bases lay in between. The CDR3 reads CASRKKLEAFF. The CDR3 DNA follows: TGTGCCAGCAGGAAGAAACTTGAAGCTTTCTTT.

This sequence joins TRBV28 and TRBJ2-3, with 9 bases aligning to TRBD1. Germline CDR1 MDHEN, CDR2 SYDVKM. Unmatched junction bases numbered 4, after V lost 5 bases and J lost 4 bases. This CDR3 has 14 residues. Here the CDR3 reads CASSGTGFADTQYF. The CDR3 DNA reads as TGTGCCAGCAGTGGGACAGGGTTTGCAGATACGCAGTATTTT.

This sequence joins TRBV28 and TRBJ2-5, with D possibly matching TRBD1 (7 bases). The assigned J gene may be wrong: the sequence end matches TRBJ2-7 better. Germline V gene lookup returns CDR1 MDHEN and CDR2 SYDVKM. CDR3 length: 13 residues. CDR3 loop: CASTEGAINEQYF. DNA for the CDR3: TGTGCCAGCACGGAGGGGGCGATTAACGAGCAGTACTTC.

The CDR3 DNA follows: TGCAGTGCCACAGGGGACGAGCAGTACTTC. Translation: CSATGDEQYF. V gene TRBV20-1 combines with J gene TRBJ2-7; TRBD1 aligns across 7 bases. Germline V gene data show CDR1 as DFQATT and CDR2 as SNEGSKA (reference sequence). This CDR3 has 10 residues. Trimming took 6 bases from V and 5 from J; bases not matched to a gene: 1.